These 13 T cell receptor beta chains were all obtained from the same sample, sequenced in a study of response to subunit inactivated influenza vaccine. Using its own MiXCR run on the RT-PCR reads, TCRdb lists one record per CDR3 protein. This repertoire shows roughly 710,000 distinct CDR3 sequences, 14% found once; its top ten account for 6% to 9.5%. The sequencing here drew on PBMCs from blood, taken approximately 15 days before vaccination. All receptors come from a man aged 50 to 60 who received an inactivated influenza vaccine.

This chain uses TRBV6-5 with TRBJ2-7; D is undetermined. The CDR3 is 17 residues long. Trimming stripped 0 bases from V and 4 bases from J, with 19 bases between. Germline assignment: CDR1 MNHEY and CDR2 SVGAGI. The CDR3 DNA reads TGTGCCAGCAGTTACTCATCGCCCCCACAAGATCCTTACGAGCAGTACTTC. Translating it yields CASSYSSPPQDPYEQYF.

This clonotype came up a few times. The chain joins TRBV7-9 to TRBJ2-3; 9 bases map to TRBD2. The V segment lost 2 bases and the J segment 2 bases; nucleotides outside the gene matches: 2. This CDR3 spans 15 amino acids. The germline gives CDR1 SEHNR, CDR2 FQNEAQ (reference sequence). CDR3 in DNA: TGTGCCAGCAGCTTATCTAGCGGGACCACAGATACGCAGTATTTT. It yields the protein CASSLSSGTTDTQYF.

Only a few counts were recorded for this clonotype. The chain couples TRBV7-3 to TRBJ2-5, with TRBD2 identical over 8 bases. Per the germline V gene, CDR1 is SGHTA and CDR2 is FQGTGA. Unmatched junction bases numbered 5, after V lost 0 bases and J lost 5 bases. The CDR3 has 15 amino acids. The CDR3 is CASSLTSGAWETQYF. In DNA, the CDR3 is TGTGCCAGCAGCTTAACTAGCGGGGCATGGGAGACCCAGTACTTC.

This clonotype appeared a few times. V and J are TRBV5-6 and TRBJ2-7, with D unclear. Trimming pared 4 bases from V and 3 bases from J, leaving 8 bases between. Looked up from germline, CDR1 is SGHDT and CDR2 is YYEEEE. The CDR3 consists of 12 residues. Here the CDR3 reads CASSILNYEQYF. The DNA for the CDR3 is TGTGCCAGCAGCATACTGAACTACGAGCAGTACTTC.

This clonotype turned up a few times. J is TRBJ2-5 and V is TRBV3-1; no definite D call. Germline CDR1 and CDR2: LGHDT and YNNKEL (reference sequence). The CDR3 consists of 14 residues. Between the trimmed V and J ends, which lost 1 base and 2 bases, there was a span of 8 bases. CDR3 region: CASSQVNLQETQYF. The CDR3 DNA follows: TGTGCCAGCAGCCAAGTGAATTTACAAGAGACCCAGTACTTC.

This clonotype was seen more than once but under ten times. For the CDR3, the DNA is TGTGCCAGCAGTTACTCCGGGACTAAAAAGACCCAGTACTTC. It codes for CASSYSGTKKTQYF. This chain uses TRBV28 with TRBJ2-5; 7 positions agree with TRBD2. With V trimmed by 4 bases and J by 6 bases, 8 bases remained unmatched. The CDR3 covers 14 residues. Germline CDR1 reads MDHEN; CDR2 reads SYDVKM.

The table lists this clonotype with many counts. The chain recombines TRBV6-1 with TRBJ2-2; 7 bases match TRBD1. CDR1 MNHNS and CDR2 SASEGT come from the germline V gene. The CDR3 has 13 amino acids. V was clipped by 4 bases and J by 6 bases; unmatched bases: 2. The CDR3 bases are TGTGCCAGCAGTGCAGGGGGATCCGGGGAGCTGTTTTTT. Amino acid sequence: CASSAGGSGELFF.

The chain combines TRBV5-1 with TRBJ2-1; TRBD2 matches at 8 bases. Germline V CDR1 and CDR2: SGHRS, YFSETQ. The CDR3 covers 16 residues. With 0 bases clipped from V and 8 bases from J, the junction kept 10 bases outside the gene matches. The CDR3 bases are TGCGCCAGCAGCTTGGCCCCAGCGGGAGTTCCCGATGAGCAGTTCTTC. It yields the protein CASSLAPAGVPDEQFF.

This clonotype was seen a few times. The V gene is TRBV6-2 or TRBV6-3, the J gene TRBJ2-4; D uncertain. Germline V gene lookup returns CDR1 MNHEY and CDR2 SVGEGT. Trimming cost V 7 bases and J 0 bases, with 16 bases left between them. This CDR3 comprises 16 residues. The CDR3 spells CASTRFGDIAKNIQYF. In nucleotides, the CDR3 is TGTGCCAGCACCCGTTTCGGAGATATAGCCAAAAACATTCAGTACTTC.

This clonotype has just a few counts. CDR3 DNA: TGTGCCAGCAGCTTACTCGGACAGCGCCATGAAAAACTGTTTTTT. This encodes CASSLLGQRHEKLFF. V and J are TRBV7-8 and TRBJ1-4, with D perhaps TRBD1 (6 bases). Germline assignment: CDR1 SGHVS and CDR2 FQNEAQ. Trimming cost V 2 bases and J 6 bases, with 13 bases left between them. The CDR3 sequence is 15 residues long.

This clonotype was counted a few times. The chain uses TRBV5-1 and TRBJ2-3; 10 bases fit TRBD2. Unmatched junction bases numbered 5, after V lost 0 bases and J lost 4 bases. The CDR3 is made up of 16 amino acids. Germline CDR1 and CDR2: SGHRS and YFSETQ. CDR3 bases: TGCGCCAGCAGCTTGGGAGCGGGAGGGCCAGCAGATACGCAGTATTTT. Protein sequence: CASSLGAGGPADTQYF.

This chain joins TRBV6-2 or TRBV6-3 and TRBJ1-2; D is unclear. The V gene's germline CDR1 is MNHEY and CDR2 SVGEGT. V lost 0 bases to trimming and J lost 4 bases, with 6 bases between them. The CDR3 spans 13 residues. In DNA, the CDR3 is TGTGCCAGCAGTTACTCGCAGGTCTATGGCTACACCTTC. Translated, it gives CASSYSQVYGYTF.

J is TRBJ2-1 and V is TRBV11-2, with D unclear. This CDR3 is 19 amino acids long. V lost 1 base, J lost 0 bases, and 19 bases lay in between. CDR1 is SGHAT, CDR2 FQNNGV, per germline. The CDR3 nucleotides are TGTGCCAGCAGCTTAGTGGGATCGGGTGATTTTAGCTCCTACAATGAGCAGTTCTTC. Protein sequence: CASSLVGSGDFSSYNEQFF.